The clone carrying this T cell receptor (beta chain) appeared a few times. Its specificity is unknown. The PCR ran on 60 Vbeta and 13 Jbeta primers. Measured with immunoSEQ multiplex PCR; TCRdb has only the in-frame clones, and not every one. The sample has about 99,000 clones, about a tenth seen once. The data stem from a study of cytomegalovirus exposure and HLA in healthy donors. Regarding the study as a whole: It was reportedly the case that the classifier diagnosed cytomegalovirus status with high specificity and sensitivity. When presence/absence was analysed, sequencing depth was taken to be roughly uniform across donors. Donors belonging to an Asian-associated ancestry cluster reportedly showed fewer N-insertions in productive TCRs than the roughly 670-donor mean, according to what a later analysis found. Among the most significant clusters, several appeared linked to common viral pathogens in a later analysis.

Germline-derived CDR1 and CDR2 are SGHTA and FQGTGA. The CDR3 length is 16 residues. The ends lost 6 bases at V and 4 bases at J; junction bases unmatched: 6. The sample comprised PBMCs. The V gene is TRBV7-3, the J gene TRBJ2-1, with TRBD2 identical over 13 bases. The receptor was isolated from a man aged 35 to 55 in good health and CMV-seropositive. The CDR3 region has the DNA TGTGCCAGCAGTTTGGGACTAGCGGGAAGTTACAATGAGCAGTTCTTC. Its protein product is CASSLGLAGSYNEQFF.